This T cell receptor beta chain was sequenced in a study of cytomegalovirus exposure and HLA in healthy donors (dated by TCRdb to the late 2010s). About the investigation overall: An earlier analysis of around 600 of the donors reported more than 250 Gb of sequence data and 117 million unique TCR beta sequences from 150 million to 200 million T cells. An early release that covered fewer than 750 HLA-typed donors contained around 330 gigabases of sequencing data and approximately 85 million unique TCR sequences. The genetic ancestry cluster associated with self-reported Caucasian donors included over 65% of the roughly 360 genotyped donors. The study aimed to test whether signatures of past pathogen exposure could be identified by cataloging public T cell receptors. The study used immunosequencing to profile the T cell repertoires of 670 or so subjects and linked those repertoires to cytomegalovirus serostatus. Along with the roughly 670-subject first cohort, a separate validation cohort of 120 different subjects was used. The study combined high-throughput TCR immunosequencing, statistical association of individual TCRs with disease status, and machine learning to predict cytomegalovirus infection status. In a later analysis, previously published TCR beta repertoires from roughly 710 donors were re-analyzed and high-resolution HLA genotyping was added so that TCR occurrence patterns could be studied. In the later analysis, no new phenotypic data were used to find candidate immune exposures; instead, reliance was placed on TCR beta sequences and their occurrence across donors. An earlier analysis of several hundred of the donors used high-throughput TCR beta sequencing to judge whether each TCR beta V gene segment behaved as functional or pseudogenic. Donor age, sex, ethnicity and CMV serostatus were collected together with the repertoire data. In a later genetic analysis, genome-wide SNP genotypes for about 65% of the roughly 700 donors were used, and that subset was treated as a discovery cohort. Every repertoire in the discovery cohort had been generated on one and the same sequencing platform. HLA typing included class I and class II loci at four-digit resolution. Typing coverage varied by locus: about 620-630 donors for A, B, C, DRB1 and DQB1; roughly 510 for DQA1; approximately 570 for DPA1; around 490 for DPB1. Four to six DR-DQ haplotypes were handled as single units for association and clustering, since linkage in the cohort was strong. On average, roughly 250,000 unique TCR beta nucleotide sequences were sequenced per donor among a few hundred genotyped donors of the cohort, with roughly a sixth of those sequences being non-productive. Study-wide findings and limitations: A cluster of highly shared sequence variants was judged likely to be a technical artifact of the sequencing pipeline. An association between a missense DCLRE1C variant and V-gene and J-gene trimming of TCR beta chains was found in a later genetic analysis and replicated in an independent cohort. Three of the identified cytomegalovirus-associated TCR beta chains were confirmed in vitro to be specific for cytomegalovirus antigens. The classifier was reported to diagnose cytomegalovirus status with high specificity and sensitivity in both the original cohort and the validation cohort. A further reported finding was that TCR beta sequences accurately predicted the HLA-A and HLA-B alleles for most subjects in the first cohort. A later analysis found that most CMV-associated TCR beta chains appeared HLA-restricted, with HLA associations seemingly driven largely by CMV exposure. In a later analysis, the rate of TCR association differed among HLA loci, with DRB1 alleles having the most associated TCRs and HLA-C alleles having the fewest. According to a later analysis, parvovirus B19, influenza, CMV and Epstein-Barr virus appeared linked to several top co-occurrence clusters. In this cohort, only TCR beta chains were sequenced, and detectable features were limited by the absence of alpha or paired-chain data. Some IMGT-functional V segments, including TRBV6-2 and TRBV6-3, could not be distinguished by the 87-base-pair reads and were therefore excluded. Most TCR sequences were seen in very few donors, while some public TCRs were found in many individuals. The authors suggested that the approach could potentially be extended to other disease states and immunological phenotypes. Specific HLA alleles were associated with around 18,000 TCR beta sequences at a false discovery rate of 0.05 in a later analysis. The study listed over 150 TCR beta chains as associated with cytomegalovirus. In a later analysis, HLA-associated TCR beta chains were found to be more clonally expanded and to have lower generation probabilities than equally common non-associated chains. Presence/absence analyses assumed roughly uniform sequencing depth across donors, an assumption that may not hold. Approximately 16 rarely observed V segments, including chromosome 9 orphons, were excluded from the earlier analysis of about 500 of the donors because counts were too low. When HLA alleles, especially DR and DQ, strongly co-occurred, attributing TCR associations to individual alleles was difficult. A later genetic analysis reported fewer N-insertions in productive TCRs among donors in an Asian-associated ancestry cluster than the roughly 700-donor mean. Because HLA typing was missing for some donors at each locus, association tests included only the typed subset. In an earlier analysis of a few hundred of the donors, most TCR beta V segments were observed in productive rearrangements about 87% or about 30% of the time, broadly matching IMGT annotations. Linkage disequilibrium might explain the correlated functional status among segregating V segments, but an unknown experimental factor could not be excluded. The only immune exposure information available for the cohort was CMV serostatus.

The cohort was made up of about 610 healthy bone marrow donors. All cohort members were sampled while nominally healthy, although unrecorded immune exposures were likely present. The donor tested CMV seropositive and was one of the 289 seropositive cohort members. Every donor gave a peripheral blood sample, and the peripheral blood mononuclear cells from that sample were used for TCR beta sequencing. The Qiagen DNeasy Blood Extraction Kit was used to extract genomic DNA from the blood cell samples. Regarding this clone: The antigen this receptor binds is unknown. Base qualities are missing; no much larger clone stands one base away.

To prepare the library, the immunoSEQ multiplex PCR assay was applied. For the multiplex PCR, a mixture combining 60 forward primers for TCR Vbeta segments and 13 reverse primers for TCR Jbeta segments was used. A multiplex PCR assay on genomic DNA amplified the CDR3 region of rearranged TCR beta genes. The amplified TCR beta libraries were sequenced on the Illumina HiSeq System as 87-base-pair reads. The authors' pipeline ran thus. In a later analysis, tens of millions of unique TCR beta chains were counted across the 650 to 700 repertoires, and around 10 million of these chains were shared by at least two donors. To remove PCR and sequencing errors, raw reads were error-corrected and collapsed into unique sequences using a nearest-neighbor algorithm that merged closely related sequences. CDR3 sequences were aligned to IMGT reference sequences to assign V, D and J gene segments. For a sequence to be retained, at least a six-nucleotide match to both a V gene segment and a J gene segment was required. Rearrangements were called productive when the CDR3 lacked stop codons and stayed in frame with V and J; all others were non-productive. CDR3 was defined by IMGT convention, running from the second conserved V-encoded cysteine to the conserved J-encoded phenylalanine. The earlier analysis of roughly 590 of the donors excluded any sequence lacking an unambiguous match to a single V gene segment. In an earlier analysis of 450 to 750 of the donors, a V segment was called functional when productive rearrangements were above 56.7%, and segregating when the standard deviation between donors exceeded 5%. A statistical classification framework was built for diagnosing cytomegalovirus status from the catalog of TCR beta chain sequences. In a later analysis, TCR nucleotide sequences were compared against IMGT/GENE-DB human TR gene sequences so that V and J genes could be assigned. In a later analysis, CDR3 sequences and most-parsimonious VDJ recombination scenarios were assigned using the TCRdist pipeline. In a later analysis, each TCR beta chain was defined by its CDR3 amino acid sequence together with its V-gene family, and reads without a unique V-gene family were excluded. In a later analysis, several hundred highly shared, low-generation-probability nucleotide sequences were removed to address suspected cross-contamination and a sequencing artifact. In a later analysis, a clonal expansion index was calculated for each public chain from normalized within-repertoire ranks of inferred template counts. In a later analysis, generation probabilities were computed using a VDJ recombination model fitted to out-of-frame rearrangements, and the results were checked against IGoR. Hypergeometric tests were used in a later analysis to score TCR-TCR, TCR-HLA and TCR-CMV co-occurrence, with a repertoire-size bias correction applied to the TCR pairs. To estimate false discovery rates, a later analysis permuted the HLA or CMV assignments 20 times. A later analysis grouped co-occurring TCRs with DBSCAN, adding TCRdist sequence similarity when clustering within HLA-allele-positive subsets. Co-occurrence clustering excluded repertoires with fewer than 30,000 or more than 120,000 public chains, plus five with anomalous nucleotide sharing. TCRdb obtained this table from immuneACCESS and retained in-frame rearrangements with V and J assigned. These tables miss some clones; where compared with another copy, unresolved V genes account for less than half of the shortfall, and the remainder is unexplained. That table furnishes V, J and clone size, whereas the DNA furnished D and trimming. This sample comprises about 150,000 clones, over 60% of them detected only once. The ten largest account for less than 3.5% of the sample.

V and J are truncated by 2 bases and 2 bases respectively, leaving an intervening sequence of 14 bases. The germline V gene encodes CDR1 SNHLY and CDR2 FYNNEI. The CDR3 goes from the cysteine to the phenylalanine over 16 residues. Just the 48-base CDR3 DNA is kept, in frame starting at base 1. The chain was built from TRBV2 and TRBJ2-3; the D segment could be TRBD2, given 7 matching bases. The sample taken for sequencing was PBMCs. This sequence originates from a woman aged 25 to 39 in good health and CMV-seropositive. In nucleotides, the sequence is TGTGCCAGCAGTGAAATAGGGGGGGTCCCCACAGATACGCAGTATTTT. It translates as CASSEIGGVPTDTQYF.